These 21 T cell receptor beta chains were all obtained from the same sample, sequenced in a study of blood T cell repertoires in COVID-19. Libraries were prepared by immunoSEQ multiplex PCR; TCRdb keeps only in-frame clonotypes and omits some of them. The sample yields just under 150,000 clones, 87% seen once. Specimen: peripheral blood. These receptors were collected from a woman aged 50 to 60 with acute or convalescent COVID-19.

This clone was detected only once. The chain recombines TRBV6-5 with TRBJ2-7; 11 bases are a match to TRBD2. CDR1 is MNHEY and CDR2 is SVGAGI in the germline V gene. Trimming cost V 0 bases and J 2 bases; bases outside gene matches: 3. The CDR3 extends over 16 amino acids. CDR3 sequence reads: CASSYSVAGGPYEQYF. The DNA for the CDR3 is TGTGCCAGCAGTTACTCGGTAGCGGGAGGGCCCTACGAGCAGTACTTC.

CDR3 protein: CASSLSRTGNTEAFF. The CDR3 region has the DNA TGTGCCAGCTCACTCTCGCGGACAGGGAACACTGAAGCTTTCTTT. The chain has TRBV18 and TRBJ1-1; 7 positions agree with TRBD1. There are 15 residues in the CDR3. CDR1 and CDR2 from the germline V gene are KGHSH and LQKENI. V lost 4 bases to trimming and J lost 1 base; unmatched junction nucleotides: 6.

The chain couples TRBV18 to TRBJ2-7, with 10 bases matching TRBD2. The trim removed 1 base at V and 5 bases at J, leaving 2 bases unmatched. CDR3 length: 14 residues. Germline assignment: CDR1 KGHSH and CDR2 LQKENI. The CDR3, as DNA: TGTGCCAGCTCACCACAGCTAGCGGGAGACGAGCAGTACTTC. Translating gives CASSPQLAGDEQYF.

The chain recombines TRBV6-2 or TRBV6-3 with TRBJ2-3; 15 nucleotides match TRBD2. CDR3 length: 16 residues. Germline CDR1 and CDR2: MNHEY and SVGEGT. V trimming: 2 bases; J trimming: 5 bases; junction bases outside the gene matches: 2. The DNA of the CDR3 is TGTGCCAGCAGTTACGGACTAGCGGGGGGGCAAGATACGCAGTATTTT. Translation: CASSYGLAGGQDTQYF.

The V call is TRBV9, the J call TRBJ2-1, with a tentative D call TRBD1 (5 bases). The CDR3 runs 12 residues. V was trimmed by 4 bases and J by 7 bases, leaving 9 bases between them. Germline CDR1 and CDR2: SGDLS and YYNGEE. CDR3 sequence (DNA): TGTGCCAGCAGCCTAAACAGGAATGAGCAGTTCTTC. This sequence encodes CASSLNRNEQFF. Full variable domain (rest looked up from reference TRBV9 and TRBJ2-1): DSGVTQTPKHLITATGQRVTLRCSPRSGDLSVYWYQQSLDQGLQFLIQYYNGEERAKGNILERFSAQQFPDLHSELNLSSLELGDSALYFCASSLNRNEQFFGPGTRLTVL.

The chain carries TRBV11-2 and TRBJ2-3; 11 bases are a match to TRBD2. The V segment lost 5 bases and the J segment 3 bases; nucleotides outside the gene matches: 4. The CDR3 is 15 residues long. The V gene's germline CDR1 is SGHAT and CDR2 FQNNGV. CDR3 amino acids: CASSSLAGGTDTQYF. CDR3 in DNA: TGTGCCAGCAGCAGCTTAGCGGGAGGGACAGATACGCAGTATTTT.

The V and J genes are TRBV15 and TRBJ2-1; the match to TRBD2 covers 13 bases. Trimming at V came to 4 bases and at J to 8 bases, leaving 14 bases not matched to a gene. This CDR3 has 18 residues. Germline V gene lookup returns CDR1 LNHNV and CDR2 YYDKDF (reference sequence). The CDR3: CATSKIWTSGSINHEQFF. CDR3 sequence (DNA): TGTGCCACCAGCAAAATTTGGACTAGCGGGAGTATCAATCATGAGCAGTTCTTC.

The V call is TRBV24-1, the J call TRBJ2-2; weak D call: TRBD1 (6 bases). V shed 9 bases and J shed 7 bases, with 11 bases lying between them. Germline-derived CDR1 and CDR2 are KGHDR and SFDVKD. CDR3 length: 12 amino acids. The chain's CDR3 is CATRAGVGELFF. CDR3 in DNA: TGTGCCACCCGCGCAGGGGTCGGGGAGCTGTTTTTT.

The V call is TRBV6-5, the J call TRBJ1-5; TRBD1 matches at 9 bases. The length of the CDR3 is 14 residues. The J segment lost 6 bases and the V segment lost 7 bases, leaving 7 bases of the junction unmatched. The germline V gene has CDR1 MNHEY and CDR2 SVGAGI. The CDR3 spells CASIRDRVGQPQHF. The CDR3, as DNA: TGTGCCAGCATACGGGACAGGGTAGGTCAGCCCCAGCATTTT.

The CDR3 sequence: CASSIGGGLDTEAFF. The CDR3 nucleotides read TGTGCCAGTAGTATTGGCGGGGGGCTGGACACTGAAGCTTTCTTT. The chain is built from TRBV19 and TRBJ1-1, with a tentative D call TRBD1 (6 bases). The CDR3 contains 15 residues. Per germline, CDR1 LNHDA and CDR2 SQIVND (reference sequence). Trimming shortened V by 3 bases and J by 3 bases, and 14 bases separated the two germline ends.

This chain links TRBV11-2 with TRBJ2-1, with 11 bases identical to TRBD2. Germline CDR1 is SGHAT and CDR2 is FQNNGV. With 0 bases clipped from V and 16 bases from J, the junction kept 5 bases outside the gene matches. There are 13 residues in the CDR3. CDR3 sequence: CASSLDSGRARFF. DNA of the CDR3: TGTGCCAGCAGCTTAGATAGCGGGAGGGCCCGATTCTTC.

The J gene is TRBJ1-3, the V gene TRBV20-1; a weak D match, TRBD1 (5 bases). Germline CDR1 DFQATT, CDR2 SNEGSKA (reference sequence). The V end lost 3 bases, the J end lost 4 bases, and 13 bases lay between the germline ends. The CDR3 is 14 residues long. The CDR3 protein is CSASGGLWGNTIYF. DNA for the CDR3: TGCAGTGCTAGTGGGGGACTCTGGGGAAACACCATATATTTT.

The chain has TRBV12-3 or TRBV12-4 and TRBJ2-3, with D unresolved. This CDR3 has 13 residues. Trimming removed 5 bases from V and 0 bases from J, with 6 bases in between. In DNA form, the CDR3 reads TGTGCCAGCAGTCAGACTAGCACAGATACGCAGTATTTT. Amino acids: CASSQTSTDTQYF.

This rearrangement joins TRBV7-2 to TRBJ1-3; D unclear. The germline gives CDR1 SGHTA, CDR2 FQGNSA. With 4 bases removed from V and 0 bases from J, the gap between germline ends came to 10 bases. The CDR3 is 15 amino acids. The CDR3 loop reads CASSSQVNSGNTIYF. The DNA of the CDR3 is TGTGCCAGCAGCTCCCAGGTGAACTCTGGAAACACCATATATTTT.

The CDR3 loop reads CAWSVGQGRSPLHF. DNA for the CDR3: TGTGCCTGGAGTGTTGGACAGGGAAGGTCACCCCTCCACTTT. The V call is TRBV30, the J call TRBJ1-6, with 8 bases aligning to TRBD1. J lost 10 bases, V lost 0 bases, and 5 bases had no gene match. This CDR3 contains 14 residues. CDR1 and CDR2 from the germline V gene are GTSNPN and SVGIG (reference sequence). Variable domain in full (rest from reference TRBV30 and TRBJ1-6): SQTIHQWPATLVQPVGSPLSLECTVEGTSNPNLYWYRQAAGRGLQLLFYSVGIGQISSEVPQNLSASRPQDRQFILSSKKLLLSDSGFYLCAWSVGQGRSPLHFGNGTRLTVT.

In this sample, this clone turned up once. CDR3 DNA sequence: TGTGCCAGCAGTGACTCCTCCAGCGGGGGGGCCGAGCAGTACTTC. Protein product: CASSDSSSGGAEQYF. The chain couples TRBV6-4 to TRBJ2-7, with 10 nucleotides matching TRBD2. The trim removed 0 bases at V and 6 bases at J, leaving 5 bases unmatched. The CDR3 extends over 15 amino acids. The germline V gene encodes CDR1 MRHNA and CDR2 SNTAGT.

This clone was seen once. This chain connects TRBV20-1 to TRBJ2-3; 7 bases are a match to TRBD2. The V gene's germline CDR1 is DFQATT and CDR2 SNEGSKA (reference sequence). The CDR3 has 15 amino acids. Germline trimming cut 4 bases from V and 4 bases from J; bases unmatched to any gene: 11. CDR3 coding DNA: TGCAGTGCTAATGAAGCGGGATCCTATCCAGATACGCAGTATTTT. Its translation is CSANEAGSYPDTQYF.

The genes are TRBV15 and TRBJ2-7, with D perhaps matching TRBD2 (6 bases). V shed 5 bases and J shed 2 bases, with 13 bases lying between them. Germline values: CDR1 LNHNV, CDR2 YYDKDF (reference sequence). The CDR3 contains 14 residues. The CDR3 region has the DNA TGTGCCACCAGCTTCGGCGGGATCCCCTACGAGCAGTACTTC. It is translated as CATSFGGIPYEQYF.

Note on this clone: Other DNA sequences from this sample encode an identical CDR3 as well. In DNA form, the CDR3 reads TGTGCCAGCAGTAACAGGGGGCCCTACGAGCAGTACTTC. Protein: CASSNRGPYEQYF. This chain connects TRBV6-5 to TRBJ2-7; 9 nucleotides match TRBD1. Germline CDR1 reads MNHEY; CDR2 reads SVGAGI. The length of the CDR3 is 13 residues. V was clipped by 5 bases and J by 2 bases; unmatched bases: 1.

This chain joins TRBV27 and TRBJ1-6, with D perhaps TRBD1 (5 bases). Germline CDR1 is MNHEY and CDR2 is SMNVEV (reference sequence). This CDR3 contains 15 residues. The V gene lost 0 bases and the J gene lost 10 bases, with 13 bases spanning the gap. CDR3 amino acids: CASSLSGSGNSPLHF. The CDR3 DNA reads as TGTGCCAGCAGTTTATCGGGGTCAGGGAACTCACCCCTCCACTTT.

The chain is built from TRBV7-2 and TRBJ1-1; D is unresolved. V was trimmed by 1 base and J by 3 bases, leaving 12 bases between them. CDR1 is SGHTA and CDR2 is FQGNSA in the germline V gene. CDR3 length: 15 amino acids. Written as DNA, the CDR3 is TGTGCCAGCAGCTTAGATATCAGTCAGGACACTGAAGCTTTCTTT. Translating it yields CASSLDISQDTEAFF.